The source of this TCR beta chain is a study of blood T cell repertoires in COVID-19. Study background: Sources were T cells, B-cell-depleted T cells, or PBMCs; the material itself was cDNA or gDNA.

The CDR3 consists of 13 residues. Trimming took 3 bases from V and 5 from J, leaving 10 bases between them. Looked up from germline, CDR1 is LNHDA and CDR2 is SQIVND (reference sequence). As processed by the authors: Reference gene primers were amplified, and this amplification served to estimate nucleated cell counts. TCRdb keeps only in-frame clones here, not all; method: immunoSEQ multiplex PCR. V and J calls and clone size follow that table, whereas D and trimming were derived from the DNA. The table has more than 95,000 clones, about 85% seen once; the top ten hold over 20%. The V call is TRBV19, the J call TRBJ1-1; a possible D gene is TRBD1 (6 bases). Sequenced: peripheral blood. This TCR was recovered from an elderly woman with acute or convalescent COVID-19. The CDR3 reads CASSIQGKTEAFF. The CDR3 nucleotides are TGTGCCAGTAGTATTCAGGGGAAAACTGAAGCTTTCTTT.